Shown below are 17 T cell receptor beta chains from a single sample sequenced in a study of cytomegalovirus exposure and HLA in healthy donors. In the PCR, 60 Vbeta and 13 Jbeta primers were used. Sequenced by immunoSEQ multiplex PCR; TCRdb stores in-frame clones only, minus some. This sample has more than 85,000 clones, with approximately 70% found just once. The sequenced sample consisted of PBMCs. Receptors were obtained from a young man in good health and CMV-seronegative.

The gene calls are TRBV7-2 and TRBJ2-7, with D possibly matching TRBD2 (6 bases). From germline, CDR1 is SGHTA and CDR2 FQGNSA. Trimming took off 2 bases at V and 5 bases at J, with 13 bases between the two ends. The CDR3 is made up of 14 amino acids. As DNA, the CDR3 is TGTGCCAGCAGCTTAAACGGGAGAAACAACGAGCAGTACTTC. It encodes CASSLNGRNNEQYF. Full variable domain (missing parts from reference TRBV7-2 and TRBJ2-7): GAGVSQSPSNKVTEKGKDVELRCDPISGHTALYWYRQSLGQGLEFLIYFQGNSAPDKSGLPSDRFSAERTGGSVSTLTIQRTQQEDSAVYLCASSLNGRNNEQYFGPGTRLTVT.

V usage is TRBV7-2 and J usage is TRBJ1-5; 7 bases map to TRBD1. The CDR3 is 13 amino acids. V shed 4 bases, J shed 4 bases, and the junction held 1 base outside the gene matches. Germline V gives CDR1 SGHTA, CDR2 FQGNSA. The CDR3 loop is CASSSTGNQPQHF. The CDR3 coding sequence is TGTGCCAGCAGCTCGACAGGGAATCAGCCCCAGCATTTT.

This clone was picked up one time. V is TRBV13 and J is TRBJ1-1; the match to TRBD1 covers 9 bases. The CDR3 length is 16 residues. CDR1 PRHDT and CDR2 FYEKMQ come from the germline V gene (reference sequence). V shed 4 bases, J shed 4 bases, and the junction held 10 bases outside the gene matches. CDR3 DNA sequence: TGTGCCAGCAGCTGGACACAGGGGGCTCACGTCACTGAAGCTTTCTTT. It translates to CASSWTQGAHVTEAFF. Together with reference TRBV13 and TRBJ1-1, the CDR3 gives the full variable domain: AAGVIQSPRHLIKEKRETATLKCYPIPRHDTVYWYQQGPGQDPQFLISFYEKMQSDKGSIPDRFSAQQFSDYHSELNMSSLELGDSALYFCASSWTQGAHVTEAFFGQGTRLTVV.

The chain has TRBV27 and TRBJ2-5, with TRBD2 as a possible D gene (5 bases). The V and J ends lost 0 bases and 5 bases respectively, with 10 bases between them. CDR1 MNHEY and CDR2 SMNVEV come from the germline V gene (reference sequence). This CDR3 region has 14 residues. In DNA, the CDR3 is TGTGCCAGCAGTTTATCGTTCCGGGGTGAGACCCAGTACTTC. Its protein product is CASSLSFRGETQYF.

The chain recombines TRBV4-3 with TRBJ2-5; no clear D gene. This CDR3 is 14 amino acids long. Germline assignment: CDR1 LGHNA and CDR2 YSLEER. V was trimmed by 4 bases and J by 5 bases, leaving 14 bases between them. DNA of the CDR3: TGCGCCAGCAGCCGCACCGCAGTATCGGAGACCCAGTACTTC. Its protein is CASSRTAVSETQYF.

The chain links TRBV18 to TRBJ2-3; 10 bases are a match to TRBD2. Germline V gives CDR1 KGHSH, CDR2 LQKENI. The CDR3 extends over 15 amino acids. Unmatched junction bases numbered 7, after V lost 3 bases and J lost 7 bases. DNA for the CDR3: TGTGCCAGCTCACCTCCTAGCGGGAGCGTAAATACGCAGTATTTT. Encoded protein: CASSPPSGSVNTQYF.

This clone was picked up a small number of times. The rearrangement links TRBV7-9 to TRBJ1-1, with a tentative D call TRBD1 (6 bases). This CDR3 spans 14 amino acids. The germline V and J ends were trimmed by 6 bases and 8 bases, with 19 bases remaining between them. CDR1 and CDR2 from the germline V gene are SEHNR and FQNEAQ (reference sequence). The CDR3 coding sequence is TGTGCCAGCAGAGGGGCAGGGGTGAGAGTGGAAGCTTTCTTT. This encodes CASRGAGVRVEAFF.

Only a few counts were recorded for this clone. The CDR3 protein is CASSRGASGLETQYF. The CDR3, as DNA: TGTGCCAGCAGCCGGGGGGCTAGCGGGTTGGAGACCCAGTACTTC. This chain joins TRBV5-4 and TRBJ2-5, with 8 bases identical to TRBD2. This CDR3 comprises 15 residues. Trimming at V came to 4 bases and at J to 5 bases, leaving 10 bases not matched to a gene. CDR1 is SGHNT and CDR2 is YYREEE in the germline V gene (reference sequence).

This clone appeared a few times. J is TRBJ1-1 and V is TRBV4-3; D ambiguous. Germline CDR1 and CDR2: LGHNA and YSLEER. The CDR3 has 15 residues. V gave up 5 bases and J gave up 3 bases, with 16 bases separating them. The CDR3, as DNA: TGCGCCAGCAGCTTCCCGGGCCAGAGGGACACTGAAGCTTTCTTT. Translating gives CASSFPGQRDTEAFF.

The CDR3 sequence: CATRRASNQPQHF. As DNA, the CDR3 is TGTGCCACCCGGAGGGCCTCAAATCAGCCCCAGCATTTT. The chain links TRBV28 to TRBJ1-5; no reliable D call. The germline CDR1 and CDR2 sequences are MDHEN and SYDVKM. Trimming took 10 bases from V and 4 from J, leaving 14 bases between them. The CDR3 contains 13 residues.

The table lists this clone with a few counts. The rearrangement uses TRBV2 and TRBJ1-1; perhaps TRBD1 as D (6 bases). The germline V and J ends were trimmed by 8 bases and 2 bases, with 15 bases remaining between them. Germline V gives CDR1 SNHLY, CDR2 FYNNEI. This CDR3 spans 14 amino acids. CDR3 DNA sequence: TGTGCCAGCTCGGTTTGGGGGGGCAACACTGAAGCTTTCTTT. Translation: CASSVWGGNTEAFF.

This sequence joins TRBV9 and TRBJ2-3; 8 nucleotides align to TRBD2. CDR1 is SGDLS, CDR2 YYNGEE, per germline. The CDR3 sequence is 14 residues long. V gave up 3 bases and J gave up 5 bases; unmatched junction bases: 5. In DNA form, the CDR3 reads TGTGCCAGCAGCGCGAGCGGGAGATTAGATACGCAGTATTTT. It encodes CASSASGRLDTQYF.

The V call is TRBV11-2, the J call TRBJ1-2, with D unclear. Per the germline V gene, CDR1 is SGHAT and CDR2 is FQNNGV. V lost 1 base to trimming and J lost 5 bases, with 5 bases between them. The CDR3 runs to 12 residues. CDR3 DNA: TGTGCCAGCAGCTTAGGAGAGTATGGCTACACCTTC. The encoded protein is CASSLGEYGYTF.

J is TRBJ2-4 and V is TRBV27; a weak D match, TRBD2 (6 bases). Looked up from germline, CDR1 is MNHEY and CDR2 is SMNVEV (reference sequence). Trimming took 1 base from V and 10 from J, leaving 11 bases between them. The CDR3 covers 13 residues. This CDR3 is CASSLYLEGIQYF. The DNA for the CDR3 is TGTGCCAGCAGTTTATACCTGGAGGGGATTCAGTACTTC.

The CDR3, as DNA: TGTGCCAGCATATGGACAGGAGGAAATCAGCCCCAGCATTTT. This gives the protein CASIWTGGNQPQHF. The chain combines TRBV28 with TRBJ1-5; TRBD1 matches 7 bases. The ends lost 7 bases at V and 4 bases at J; junction bases unmatched: 7. The CDR3 sequence is 14 residues long. Germline V gene data show CDR1 as MDHEN and CDR2 as SYDVKM.

The chain links TRBV19 to TRBJ2-5; 14 bases are a match to TRBD2. The germline gives CDR1 LNHDA, CDR2 SQIVND (reference sequence). V was clipped by 3 bases and J by 1 base; unmatched bases: 7. CDR3 size: 18 residues. The CDR3 DNA follows: TGTGCCAGTAGTATCCGCGGACTAGCGGGAGGTTTCCAAGAGACCCAGTACTTC. Residues: CASSIRGLAGGFQETQYF.

The V call is TRBV7-2, the J call TRBJ1-2; perhaps TRBD1 as D (6 bases). The length of the CDR3 is 15 residues. V was shortened by 5 bases and J by 2 bases, with 15 bases between the two germline ends. Germline V gene lookup returns CDR1 SGHTA and CDR2 FQGNSA. Here the CDR3 DNA reads TGTGCCAGCAGCCGGGTGACAGGCTCGAACTATGGCTACACCTTC. Translating it yields CASSRVTGSNYGYTF.